A single sample gave rise to the 20 T cell receptor beta chains below, sequenced in a study of blood T cell repertoires in COVID-19. Here immunoSEQ multiplex PCR was the method, and the copy in TCRdb shows in-frame clones only, minus some. This table holds more than 150,000 clones, 60% to 80% found once. Sequencing was performed on PBMCs or T cells enriched from blood (not recorded which). The receptor source for this set is a woman in her forties or fifties who had recovered from COVID-19.

The genes are TRBV10-1 and TRBJ2-1; D perhaps matches TRBD2 (5 bases). V was shortened by 3 bases and J by 1 base, with 13 bases between the two germline ends. CDR3 length equals 16 residues. The germline gives CDR1 WNHNN, CDR2 SYGVQD (reference sequence). CDR3 sequence reads: CASSDNGLASYNEQFF. CDR3 nucleotides: TGCGCCAGCAGTGATAATGGGCTAGCATCCTACAATGAGCAGTTCTTC.

The table lists this clone with a count of one. The gene calls are TRBV5-1 and TRBJ2-7; a possible D gene is TRBD2 (5 bases). The CDR3 runs 16 residues. V dropped 3 bases and J dropped 7 bases, with 23 bases sitting between them. The germline gives CDR1 SGHRS, CDR2 YFSETQ. In DNA form, the CDR3 reads TGCGCCAGCAGCTGGGGTAGGCGAACCGGCGGGTCTGAGCAGTACTTC. It translates to CASSWGRRTGGSEQYF. The full variable domain, its missing parts supplied by reference TRBV5-1 and TRBJ2-7, is KAGVTQTPRYLIKTRGQQVTLSCSPISGHRSVSWYQQTPGQGLQFLFEYFSETQRNKGNFPGRFSGRQFSNSRSEMNVSTLELGDSALYLCASSWGRRTGGSEQYFGPGTRLTVT.

The chain recombines TRBV29-1 with TRBJ1-2; TRBD1 might be the D (5 bases). Trimming stripped 3 bases from V and 4 bases from J, with 18 bases between. This CDR3 has 15 amino acids. Looked up from germline, CDR1 is SQVTM and CDR2 is ANQGSEA. CDR3 sequence reads: CSVDAGGARTYGYTF. Here the CDR3 DNA reads TGCAGCGTTGATGCGGGGGGTGCCCGTACCTATGGCTACACCTTC. The full variable domain, with the rest looked up from reference TRBV29-1 and TRBJ1-2, is SAVISQKPSRDICQRGTSLTIQCQVDSQVTMMFWYRQQPGQSLTLIATANQGSEATYESGFVIDKFPISRPNLTFSTLTVSNMSPEDSSIYLCSVDAGGARTYGYTFGSGTRLTVV.

There are a few counts of this clone. This chain links TRBV10-1 with TRBJ2-7; 8 bases map to TRBD2. The CDR3 loop spans 13 amino acids. CDR1 and CDR2 from the germline V gene are WNHNN and SYGVQD (reference sequence). Trimming took 4 bases from V and 7 from J; bases not matched to a gene: 6. The DNA for the CDR3 is TGCGCCAGCAGTGCCGGGACTAGTCAAGAGCAGTACTTC. As protein: CASSAGTSQEQYF.

This clone was seen just once. The chain carries TRBV5-5 and TRBJ1-5, with 9 bases identical to TRBD1. The CDR3 totals 14 residues. Germline-derived CDR1 and CDR2 are SGHKS and YYEKEE (reference sequence). V lost 5 bases and J lost 4; bases outside the gene matches: 4. The CDR3 region is CASRNGQGNQPQHF. The CDR3 region has the DNA TGTGCCAGCAGAAATGGACAGGGGAATCAGCCCCAGCATTTT. The full variable domain, in which reference TRBV5-5 and TRBJ1-5 provide the parts outside the CDR3, is DAGVTQSPTHLIKTRGQQVTLRCSPISGHKSVSWYQQVLGQGPQFIFQYYEKEERGRGNFPDRFSARQFPNYSSELNVNALLLGDSALYLCASRNGQGNQPQHFGDGTRLSIL.

The rearrangement uses TRBV18 and TRBJ2-7; D perhaps matches TRBD1 (5 bases). The CDR3 covers 15 residues. The V gene lost 6 bases and the J gene lost 6 bases, with 21 bases spanning the gap. CDR1 and CDR2 (germline): KGHSH, LQKENI. The CDR3 DNA sequence: TGTGCCAGCTCTTCACTCCAAGACTGGCAGGGCGAGCAGTACTTC. This codes for CASSSLQDWQGEQYF.

This chain joins TRBV3-1 (or the pseudogene TRBV3-2) and TRBJ1-2; possible D gene TRBD1, 5 bases. V gave up 4 bases and J gave up 3 bases, with 15 bases separating them. CDR1 and CDR2 from the germline V gene are LGHDT and YNNKEL (reference sequence). The CDR3 runs to 15 residues. The CDR3 DNA reads as TGTGCCAGCAGCCCTGCCCCGGGGGATGACTATGGCTACACCTTC. This sequence encodes CASSPAPGDDYGYTF.

This clone turned up a few times. V usage is TRBV3-1 (or the pseudogene TRBV3-2) and J usage is TRBJ1-2, with TRBD1 matching over 8 bases. The CDR3 runs to 12 residues. With 8 bases clipped from V and 2 bases from J, the junction kept 1 base outside the gene matches. Germline V CDR1 and CDR2: LGHDT, YNNKEL (reference sequence). CDR3 sequence: CASGQGNYGYTF. In nucleotides, the CDR3 is TGTGCCAGCGGACAGGGAAACTATGGCTACACCTTC.

This clone has only a few counts. The rearrangement uses TRBV9 and TRBJ2-7, with TRBD2 matching over 7 bases. Germline V gene data show CDR1 as SGDLS and CDR2 as YYNGEE. Trimming at V came to 0 bases and at J to 5 bases, leaving 8 bases not matched to a gene. This CDR3 has 15 amino acids. Here the CDR3 DNA reads TGTGCCAGCAGCGTAGGCGTGGGAGGGCCGAACGAGCAGTACTTC. This encodes CASSVGVGGPNEQYF.

The chain has TRBV10-3 and TRBJ2-1; the D is unclear. Germline lookup yields CDR1 ENHRY and CDR2 SYGVKD. The CDR3 contains 14 residues. V was pared by 6 bases and J by 4 bases, with 13 bases between. Here the CDR3 DNA reads TGTGCCATCAGAGACACCGAGATTTACAATGAGCAGTTCTTC. This gives the protein CAIRDTEIYNEQFF.

This chain links TRBV19 with TRBJ1-5; a possible D gene is TRBD1 (5 bases). Germline V gives CDR1 LNHDA, CDR2 SQIVND (reference sequence). The CDR3 totals 17 residues. Trimming removed 3 bases at V and 6 bases at J, with 21 bases between. This chain's CDR3 is CASSIRPRVGFGQPQHF. CDR3 DNA: TGTGCCAGTAGTATTAGGCCCAGGGTAGGATTCGGTCAGCCCCAGCATTTT.

This clone appeared once. This chain's CDR3 is CASSPGQLVGNTIYF. The CDR3 DNA sequence: TGTGCCAGCAGTCCAGGACAGTTAGTCGGAAACACCATATATTTT. V usage is TRBV6-5 and J usage is TRBJ1-3; D may be TRBD1 (6 bases). Germline V gene lookup returns CDR1 MNHEY and CDR2 SVGAGI. Trimming removed 5 bases from V and 4 bases from J, with 15 bases in between. The CDR3 totals 15 residues.

This clone was detected only a few times. V and J are TRBV3-1 (or the pseudogene TRBV3-2) and TRBJ2-7; 12 nucleotides align to TRBD2. V gave up 4 bases and J gave up 7 bases; unmatched junction bases: 5. This CDR3 has 14 residues. The germline gives CDR1 LGHDT, CDR2 YNNKEL (reference sequence). CDR3 DNA: TGTGCCAGCAGCCCTAGCGGGAGGGCGGGGGAGCAGTACTTC. It specifies CASSPSGRAGEQYF.

This chain uses TRBV7-2 with TRBJ2-7, with TRBD2 matching over 7 bases. V shed 4 bases and J 2 bases; nucleotides not matched to a gene: 8. The CDR3 length is 15 residues. Germline V gene sequence: CDR1 SGHTA, CDR2 FQGNSA. The CDR3 loop is CASSSSGTNTYEQYF. For the CDR3, the DNA is TGTGCCAGCAGCTCCTCCGGGACTAATACCTACGAGCAGTACTTC.

This clone has just one count. J is TRBJ1-4 and V is TRBV5-5; D not resolved. V lost 3 bases, J lost 0 bases, and 15 bases lay in between. The CDR3 spans 17 residues. Germline V gene sequence: CDR1 SGHKS, CDR2 YYEKEE (reference sequence). The CDR3 sequence: CASSSSFPSATNEKLFF. In DNA, the CDR3 is TGTGCCAGCAGCTCTAGCTTTCCGTCCGCAACTAATGAAAAACTGTTTTTT.

The genes are TRBV12-3 or TRBV12-4 and TRBJ2-5; TRBD2 is a possible D gene (5 bases). This CDR3 is built from 13 residues. V was shortened by 7 bases and J by 2 bases, with 11 bases between the two germline ends. The CDR3 DNA follows: TGTGCCAGCACCCCCAGAGGGCAAGAGACCCAGTACTTC. It codes for CASTPRGQETQYF.

V is TRBV7-2 and J is TRBJ1-2; no reliable D call. Trimming stripped 0 bases from V and 4 bases from J, with 12 bases between. Germline V CDR1 and CDR2: SGHTA, FQGNSA. The length of the CDR3 is 15 residues. CDR3 in DNA: TGTGCCAGCAGCTTAGCGCTGACCCTAGGCTATGGCTACACCTTC. Translating gives CASSLALTLGYGYTF.

The chain recombines TRBV6-2 or TRBV6-3 with TRBJ2-1; 8 bases align to TRBD2. V was clipped by 2 bases and J by 0 bases; unmatched bases: 3. The germline V gene has CDR1 MNHEY and CDR2 SVGEGT. There are 16 residues in the CDR3. The CDR3 loop is CASSYPSGYSYNEQFF. Here the CDR3 DNA reads TGTGCCAGCAGTTACCCTAGCGGGTACTCCTACAATGAGCAGTTCTTC.

This clone was observed a single time. V usage is TRBV19 and J usage is TRBJ1-6; D possibly corresponds to TRBD1 (5 bases). The CDR3 has 14 amino acids. The ends were cut back, 7 bases at V and 7 bases at J, with 14 bases in the middle. The V gene's germline CDR1 is LNHDA and CDR2 SQIVND (reference sequence). The CDR3 loop reads CASKPTRGNSPLHF. CDR3 sequence (DNA): TGTGCCAGTAAACCTACACGGGGGAATTCACCCCTCCACTTT.

This clone was seen a handful of times. The chain carries TRBV7-6 and TRBJ1-5; 8 nucleotides agree with TRBD1. This CDR3 is built from 16 residues. CDR1 SGHVS and CDR2 FNYEAQ come from the germline V gene. Losses at the gene ends were 4 bases for V and 8 bases for J; bases not matched to a gene: 13. The CDR3 region is CASSSFSQGAIEPQHF. CDR3 DNA: TGTGCCAGCAGCTCCTTCTCTCAGGGGGCTATAGAGCCCCAGCATTTT.